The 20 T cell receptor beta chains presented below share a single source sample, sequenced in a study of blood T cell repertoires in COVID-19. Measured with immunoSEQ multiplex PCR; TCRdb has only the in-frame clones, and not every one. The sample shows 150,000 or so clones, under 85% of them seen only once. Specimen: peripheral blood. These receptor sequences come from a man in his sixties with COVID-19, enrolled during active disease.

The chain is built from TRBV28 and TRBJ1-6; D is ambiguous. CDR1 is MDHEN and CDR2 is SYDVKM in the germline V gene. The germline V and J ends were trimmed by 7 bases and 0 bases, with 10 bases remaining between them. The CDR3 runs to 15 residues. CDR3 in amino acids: CASTPGGSYNSPLHF. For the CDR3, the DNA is TGTGCCAGCACCCCCGGCGGCTCCTATAATTCACCCCTCCACTTT.

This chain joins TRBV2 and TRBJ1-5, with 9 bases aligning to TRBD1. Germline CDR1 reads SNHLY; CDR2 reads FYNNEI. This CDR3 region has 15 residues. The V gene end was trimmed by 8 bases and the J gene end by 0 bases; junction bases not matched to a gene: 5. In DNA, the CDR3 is TGTGCCAGCTCAGGACAGGGGATTAGCAATCAGCCCCAGCATTTT. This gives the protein CASSGQGISNQPQHF.

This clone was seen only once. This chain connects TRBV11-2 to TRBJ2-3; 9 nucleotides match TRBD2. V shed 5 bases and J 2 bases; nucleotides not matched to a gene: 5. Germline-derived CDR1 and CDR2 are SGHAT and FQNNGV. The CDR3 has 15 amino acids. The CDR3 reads CASSPSSGNTDTQYF. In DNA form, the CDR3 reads TGTGCCAGCAGCCCGTCTAGCGGGAACACAGATACGCAGTATTTT.

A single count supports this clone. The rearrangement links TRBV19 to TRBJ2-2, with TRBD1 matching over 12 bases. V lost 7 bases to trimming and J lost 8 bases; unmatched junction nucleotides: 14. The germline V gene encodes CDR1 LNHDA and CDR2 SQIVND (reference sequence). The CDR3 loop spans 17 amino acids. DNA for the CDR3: TGTGCCAGTACACCGTCGCGGGGACAGGGGGCTTCAGGGGAGCTGTTTTTT. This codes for CASTPSRGQGASGELFF.

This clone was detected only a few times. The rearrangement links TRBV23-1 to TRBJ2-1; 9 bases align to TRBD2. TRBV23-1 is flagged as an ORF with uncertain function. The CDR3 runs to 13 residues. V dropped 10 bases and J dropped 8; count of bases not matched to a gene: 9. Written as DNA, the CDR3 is TGCGCCATCCCAAGCGGGAGGCCGTATGAGCAGTTCTTC. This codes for CAIPSGRPYEQFF.

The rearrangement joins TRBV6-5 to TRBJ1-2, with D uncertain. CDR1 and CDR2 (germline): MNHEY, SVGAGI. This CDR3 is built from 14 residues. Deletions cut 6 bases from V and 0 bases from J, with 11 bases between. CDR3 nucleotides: TGTGCCAGCAGCCTTCCCAGTTCTAACTATGGCTACACCTTC. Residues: CASSLPSSNYGYTF.

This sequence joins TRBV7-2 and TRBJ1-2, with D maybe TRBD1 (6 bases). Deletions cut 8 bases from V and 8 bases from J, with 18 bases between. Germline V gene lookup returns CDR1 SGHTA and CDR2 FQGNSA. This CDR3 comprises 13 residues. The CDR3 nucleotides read TGTGCCAGCGGAGACAGGACTCAGTTAGGCTACACCTTC. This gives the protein CASGDRTQLGYTF.

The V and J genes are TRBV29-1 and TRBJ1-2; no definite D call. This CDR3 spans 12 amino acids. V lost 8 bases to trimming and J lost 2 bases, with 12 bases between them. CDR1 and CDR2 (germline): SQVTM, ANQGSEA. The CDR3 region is CSFAGQNYGYTF. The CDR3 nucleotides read TGCAGCTTCGCAGGTCAAAACTATGGCTACACCTTC.

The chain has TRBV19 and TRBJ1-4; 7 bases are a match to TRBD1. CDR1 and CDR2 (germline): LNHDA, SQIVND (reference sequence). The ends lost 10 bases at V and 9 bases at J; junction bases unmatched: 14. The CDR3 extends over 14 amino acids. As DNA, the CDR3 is TGTGCCACTACCCAGGGGGACAGACCAAAAAAACTGTTTTTT. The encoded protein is CATTQGDRPKKLFF.

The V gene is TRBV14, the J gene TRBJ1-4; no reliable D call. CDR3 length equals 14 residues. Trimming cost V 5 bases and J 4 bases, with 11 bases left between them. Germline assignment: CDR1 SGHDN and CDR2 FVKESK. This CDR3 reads CASSKRVLNEKLFF. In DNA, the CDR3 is TGTGCCAGCAGCAAACGGGTGCTTAATGAAAAACTGTTTTTT.

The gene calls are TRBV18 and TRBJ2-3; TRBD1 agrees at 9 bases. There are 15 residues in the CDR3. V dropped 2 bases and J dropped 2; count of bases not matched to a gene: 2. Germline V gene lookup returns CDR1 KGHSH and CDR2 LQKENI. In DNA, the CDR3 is TGTGCCAGCTCACCAAACAGGGGGCCCACAGATACGCAGTATTTT. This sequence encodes CASSPNRGPTDTQYF.

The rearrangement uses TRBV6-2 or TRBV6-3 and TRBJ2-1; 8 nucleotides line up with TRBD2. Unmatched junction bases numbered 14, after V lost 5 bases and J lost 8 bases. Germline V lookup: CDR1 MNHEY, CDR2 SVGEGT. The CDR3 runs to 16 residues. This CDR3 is CASSPAGTSFTDEQFF. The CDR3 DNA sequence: TGTGCCAGCAGTCCCGCCGGGACTAGTTTTACTGATGAGCAGTTCTTC.

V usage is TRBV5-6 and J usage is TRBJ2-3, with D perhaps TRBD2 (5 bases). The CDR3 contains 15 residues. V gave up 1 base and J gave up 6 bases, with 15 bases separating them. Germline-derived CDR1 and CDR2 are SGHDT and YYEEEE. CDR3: CASSLLGITGDTQYF. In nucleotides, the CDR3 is TGTGCCAGCAGCTTGCTCGGGATAACCGGGGATACGCAGTATTTT.

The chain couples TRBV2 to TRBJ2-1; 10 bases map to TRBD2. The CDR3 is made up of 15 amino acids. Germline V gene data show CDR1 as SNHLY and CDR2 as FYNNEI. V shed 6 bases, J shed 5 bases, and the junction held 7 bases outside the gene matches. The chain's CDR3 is CASRWASGGDNEQFF. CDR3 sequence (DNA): TGTGCCAGCAGGTGGGCTAGCGGGGGAGACAATGAGCAGTTCTTC.

Written as DNA, the CDR3 is TGTGCCAGCAGTTACCAGGGTCAGCCCCAGCATTTT. It yields the protein CASSYQGQPQHF. The genes are TRBV6-5 and TRBJ1-5; tentatively, D is TRBD1 (5 bases). The CDR3 contains 12 residues. Germline lookup yields CDR1 MNHEY and CDR2 SVGAGI. The ends were cut back, 2 bases at V and 6 bases at J, with 5 bases in the middle.

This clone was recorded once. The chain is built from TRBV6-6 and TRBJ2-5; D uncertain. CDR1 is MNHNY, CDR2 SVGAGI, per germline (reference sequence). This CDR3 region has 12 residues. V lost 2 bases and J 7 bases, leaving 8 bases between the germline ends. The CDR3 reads CASSYEVGTQYF. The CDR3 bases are TGTGCCAGCAGTTACGAGGTCGGGACCCAGTACTTC.

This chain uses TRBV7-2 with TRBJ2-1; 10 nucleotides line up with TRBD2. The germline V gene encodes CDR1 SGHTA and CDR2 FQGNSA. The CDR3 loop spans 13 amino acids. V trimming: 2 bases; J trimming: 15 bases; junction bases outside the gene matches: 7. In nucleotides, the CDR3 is TGTGCCAGCAGCTTATCTACCAGCGGGAGGGGGTTCTTC. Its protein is CASSLSTSGRGFF.

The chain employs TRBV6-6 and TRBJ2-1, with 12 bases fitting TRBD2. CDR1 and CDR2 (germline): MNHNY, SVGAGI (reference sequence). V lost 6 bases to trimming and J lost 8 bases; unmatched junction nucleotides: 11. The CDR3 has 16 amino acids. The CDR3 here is CASRSLLAGGADEQFF. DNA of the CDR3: TGTGCCAGCAGGTCCCTACTAGCGGGAGGAGCGGATGAGCAGTTCTTC.

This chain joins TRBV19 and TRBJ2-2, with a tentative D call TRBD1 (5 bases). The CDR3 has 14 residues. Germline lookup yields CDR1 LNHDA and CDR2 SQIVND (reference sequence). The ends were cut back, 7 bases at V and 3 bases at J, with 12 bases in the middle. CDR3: CASTRAVYTGELFF. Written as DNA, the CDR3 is TGTGCCAGTACCAGGGCAGTCTACACCGGGGAGCTGTTTTTT.

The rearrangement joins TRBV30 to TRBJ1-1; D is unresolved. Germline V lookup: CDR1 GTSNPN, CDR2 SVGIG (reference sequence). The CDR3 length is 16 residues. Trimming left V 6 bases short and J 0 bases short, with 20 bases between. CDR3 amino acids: CACGKTPQFMNTEAFF. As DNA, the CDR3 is TGTGCCTGCGGAAAGACACCTCAATTCATGAACACTGAAGCTTTCTTT.